This T cell receptor beta chain was recovered during a study of regulatory T cells in long-lasting Graves disease. Study-wide results and caveats: The work looked only at peripheral blood and did not look at thyroid tissue.

Trimming left V 1 base short and J 1 base short, with 10 bases between. Germline values: CDR1 MDHEN, CDR2 SYDVKM. There are 15 residues in the CDR3. Library construction for TCR beta used iRepertoire HTBI primers and Arm-PCR of CDR3 regions. Per the original methods: Spanning all samples, the identified segments comprised some 66 TRBV and some 14 TRBJ. In TCRdb, the multiplex PCR reads were re-called with MiXCR into one record per CDR3 protein. None of the V and J calls come from the authors' own analysis; TCRdb made them. The sample holds some 490,000 distinct CDR3 sequences, about 11% seen once. Indicated time point: newly diagnosed GD, antithyroid drugs for less than 3 months. There was RNA extracted from PBMCs, and the TCR library was made from it. A few counts support this clonotype. Its matching antigen is unknown. These data are also associated with another study on T cells in Graves' hyperthyroidism and ophthalmopathy.

The starting material was peripheral blood mononuclear cells (PBMCs), obtained at new diagnosis, from a patient treated with antithyroid drugs. The chain employs TRBV28 and TRBJ1-1; a weak D match, TRBD1 (6 bases). The receptor comes from a woman aged 25 to 39 with Graves disease. The CDR3 coding sequence is TGTGCCAGCAGTTTATCCCCCAGGGGGAACACTGAAGCTTTCTTT. Encoded protein: CASSLSPRGNTEAFF.